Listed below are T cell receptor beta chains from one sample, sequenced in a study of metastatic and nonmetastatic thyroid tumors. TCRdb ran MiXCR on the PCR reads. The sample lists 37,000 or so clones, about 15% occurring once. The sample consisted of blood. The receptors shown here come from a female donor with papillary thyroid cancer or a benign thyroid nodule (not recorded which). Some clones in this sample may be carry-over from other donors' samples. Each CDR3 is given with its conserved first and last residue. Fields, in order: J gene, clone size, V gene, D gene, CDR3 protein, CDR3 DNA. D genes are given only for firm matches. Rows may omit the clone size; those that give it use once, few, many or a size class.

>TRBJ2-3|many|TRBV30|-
CAWRVVGSWTDTQYF
TGTGCCTGGAGGGTTGTAGGTTCTTGGACAGATACGCAGTATTTT
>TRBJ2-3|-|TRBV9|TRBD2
CANSVGASGGVTDTQYF
TGTGCCAACAGCGTAGGGGCTAGCGGGGGTGTTACAGATACGCAGTATTTT
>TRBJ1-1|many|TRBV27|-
CASSLLRGTEAFF
TGTGCCAGCAGTTTACTCCGGGGCACTGAAGCTTTCTTT
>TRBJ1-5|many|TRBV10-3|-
CAIKSGGNQPQHF
TGTGCCATCAAGTCCGGGGGGAACCAGCCCCAGCATTTT
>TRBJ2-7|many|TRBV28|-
CASSLEVTYEQYF
TGTGCCAGCAGTTTGGAAGTGACCTACGAGCAGTACTTC
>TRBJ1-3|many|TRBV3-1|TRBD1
CASSRGQGGSGNTIYF
TGTGCCAGCAGCAGGGGACAGGGAGGTTCTGGAAACACCATATATTTT
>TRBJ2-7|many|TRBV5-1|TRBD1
CASSWMDRGQNYEQYF
TGCGCCAGCAGCTGGATGGACAGGGGGCAAAACTACGAGCAGTACTTC
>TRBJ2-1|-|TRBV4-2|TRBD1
CASSLGQGASYNEQFF
TGTGCCAGCAGCCTCGGACAGGGGGCGTCCTACAATGAGCAGTTCTTC
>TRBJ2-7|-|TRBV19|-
CASSKLQGPYEQYF
TGTGCCAGTTCCAAGTTGCAGGGGCCCTACGAGCAGTACTTC
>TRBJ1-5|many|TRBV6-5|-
CASSYSSNQPQHF
TGTGCCAGCAGTTACTCGAGCAATCAGCCCCAGCATTTT
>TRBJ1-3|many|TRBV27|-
CASSRTTSSGNTIYF
TGTGCCAGCAGTAGGACAACAAGCTCTGGAAACACCATATATTTT
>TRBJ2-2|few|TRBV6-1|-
CASSTTSRNPRVGELFF
TGTGCCAGCAGTACAACATCTAGAAATCCCCGGGTCGGGGAGCTGTTTTTT
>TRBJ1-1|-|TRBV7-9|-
CASSLGGGTPEASF
TGTGCTAGCAGCTTAGGAGGGGGGACTCCTGAAGCTTCCTTT
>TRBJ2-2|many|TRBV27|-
CARTSGTPSTGELFF
TGTGCCAGGACCTCCGGGACCCCGAGCACCGGGGAGCTGTTTTTT
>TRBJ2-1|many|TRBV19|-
CASSPGLYNEQFF
TGTGCCAGTAGTCCTGGCCTATACAATGAGCAGTTCTTC
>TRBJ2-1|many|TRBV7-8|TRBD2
CASSLSSGTSGLYNEQFF
TGTGCCAGCAGCTTGTCCTCCGGGACTAGCGGGTTGTACAATGAGCAGTTCTTC
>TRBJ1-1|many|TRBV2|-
CASSERTEAFF
TGTGCCAGCAGTGAGCGGACTGAAGCTTTCTTT
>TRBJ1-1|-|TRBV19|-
CASMCWGGNTEAFF
TGTGCCAGCATGTGTTGGGGGGGGAACACTGAAGCTTTCTTT
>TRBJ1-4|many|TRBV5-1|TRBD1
CASSLWQGAQNEKLFF
TGCGCCAGCAGCCTATGGCAGGGGGCTCAGAATGAAAAACTGTTTTTT
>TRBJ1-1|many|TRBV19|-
CASGQPLNTEAFF
TGTGCCAGTGGACAGCCATTGAACACTGAAGCTTTCTTT
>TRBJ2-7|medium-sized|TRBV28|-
CASSRSGGAYEQYF
TGTGCCAGCAGTAGAAGTGGAGGCGCCTACGAGCAGTACTTC
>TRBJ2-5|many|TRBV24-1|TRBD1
CATSSTGQGTQYF
TGTGCCACCAGTTCTACAGGACAGGGGACCCAGTACTTC
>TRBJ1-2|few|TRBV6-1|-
CASTPRSDGYTF
TGTGCCAGCACCCCCCGGAGTGATGGCTACACCTTC
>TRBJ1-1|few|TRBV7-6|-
CASSLAPWGGSTEAFF
TGTGCCAGCAGCTTAGCGCCGTGGGGGGGTAGCACTGAAGCTTTCTTT
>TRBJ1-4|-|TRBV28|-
CASSPHPGEKLFF
TGTGCCAGCAGCCCCCACCCGGGTGAAAAACTGTTTTTT
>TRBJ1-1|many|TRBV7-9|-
CASREGGATEAFF
TGTGCCAGCAGGGAGGGGGGAGCCACTGAAGCTTTCTTT
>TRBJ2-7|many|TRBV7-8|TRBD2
CASSLASGQSYEQYF
TGTGCCAGCAGCTTAGCTAGCGGGCAGTCCTACGAGCAGTACTTC
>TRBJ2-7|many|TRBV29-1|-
CSAELEGPIYEQYF
TGCAGCGCCGAATTAGAGGGACCCATCTACGAGCAGTACTTC
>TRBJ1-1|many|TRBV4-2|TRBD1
CASSQDQQGGLRAFF
TGTGCCAGCAGCCAAGATCAACAGGGGGGATTGCGGGCTTTCTTT
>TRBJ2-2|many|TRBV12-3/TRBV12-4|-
CASTHVESNTGELFF
TGTGCCAGCACTCATGTAGAGTCGAACACCGGGGAGCTGTTTTTT
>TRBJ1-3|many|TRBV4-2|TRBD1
CASSQVTGEGNTIYF
TGTGCCAGCAGCCAAGTGACAGGGGAGGGAAACACCATATATTTT
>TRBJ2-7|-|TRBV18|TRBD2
CASSPPGLSSSYEQYF
TGTGCCAGCTCACCCCCGGGACTATCCAGCTCCTACGAGCAGTACTTC
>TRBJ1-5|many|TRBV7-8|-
CASSLMVGNGQPQHF
TGTGCCAGCAGCTTAATGGTTGGTAACGGCCAGCCCCAGCATTTT
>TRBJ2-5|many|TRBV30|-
CAWSPPGGETQYF
TGTGCCTGGAGCCCACCAGGAGGGGAGACCCAGTACTTC
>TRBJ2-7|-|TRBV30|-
CAWSTELNEQYF
TGTGCCTGGAGTACCGAGCTGAACGAGCAGTACTTC
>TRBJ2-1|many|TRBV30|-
CAWRQSSYNEQFF
TGTGCCTGGAGACAGAGCTCCTACAATGAGCAGTTCTTC
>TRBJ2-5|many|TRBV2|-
CASKLASVQETQYF
TGTGCCAGCAAGTTGGCTAGCGTACAAGAGACCCAGTACTTC
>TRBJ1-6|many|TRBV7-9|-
CASSLGSQGNSPLHF
TGTGCCAGCAGCTTAGGATCGCAAGGAAATTCACCCCTCCACTTT
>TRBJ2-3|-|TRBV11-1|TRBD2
CASSSGLAVGPTDTQYF
TGTGCCAGCAGCTCGGGACTAGCTGTGGGGCCCACAGATACGCAGTATTTT
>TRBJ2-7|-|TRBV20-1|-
CSARPESYEQYF
TGCAGTGCTAGGCCGGAGTCTTACGAGCAGTACTTC
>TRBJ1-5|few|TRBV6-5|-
CASSYGRDRNQHQHF
TGTGCCAGCAGTTACGGTAGGGATAGAAATCAGCACCAGCATTTT
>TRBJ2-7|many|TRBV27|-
CASSPSSYEQYF
TGTGCCAGCAGTCCGAGCTCCTACGAGCAGTACTTC
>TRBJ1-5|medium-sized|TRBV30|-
CAWSALTGTQKNQPQHF
TGTGCCTGGAGTGCCCTAACCGGGACACAAAAAAATCAGCCCCAGCATTTT
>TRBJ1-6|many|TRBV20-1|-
CSAREVRNNSPLHF
TGCAGTGCTAGAGAAGTCAGAAATAATTCACCCCTCCACTTT
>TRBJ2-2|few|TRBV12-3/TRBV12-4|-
CASSFAGNTGELFF
TGTGCCAGCAGTTTTGCAGGGAACACCGGGGAGCTGTTTTTT
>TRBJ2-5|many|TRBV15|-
CATSISSGETQYF
TGTGCCACCAGCATCTCCTCCGGGGAGACCCAGTACTTC
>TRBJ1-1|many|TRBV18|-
CASSPNRQNTEAFF
TGTGCCAGCTCACCTAATCGCCAGAACACTGAAGCTTTCTTT
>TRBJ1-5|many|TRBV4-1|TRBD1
CASSQATGAEIQPQHF
TGCGCCAGCAGCCAAGCCACAGGGGCTGAGATCCAGCCCCAGCATTTT
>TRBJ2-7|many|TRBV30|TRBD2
CAWRGRGREGRYEQYF
TGTGCCTGGAGGGGGCGGGGGCGGGAGGGCCGGTACGAGCAGTACTTC
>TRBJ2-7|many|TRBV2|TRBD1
CASERTGTYEQYF
TGTGCCAGCGAAAGGACAGGGACCTACGAGCAGTACTTC
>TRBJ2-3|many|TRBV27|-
CASSWGLAGTDTQYF
TGTGCCAGCAGCTGGGGGCTTGCTGGCACAGATACGCAGTATTTT
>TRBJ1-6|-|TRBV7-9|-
CASRLSENSPLHF
TGTGCCAGCAGGCTATCAGAGAATTCACCCCTCCACTTT
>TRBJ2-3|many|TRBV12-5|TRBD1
CASGPDRVTQYF
TGTGCTAGTGGACCCGACAGGGTCACGCAGTATTTT
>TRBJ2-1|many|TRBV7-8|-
CASSGFVRDNEQFF
TGTGCCAGCAGCGGGTTCGTCAGGGACAATGAGCAGTTCTTC
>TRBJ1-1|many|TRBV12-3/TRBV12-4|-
CATMPDRKNTEAFF
TGTGCCACCATGCCAGACAGGAAGAACACTGAAGCTTTCTTT
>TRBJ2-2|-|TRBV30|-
CACQPRGTGELFF
TGTGCCTGTCAACCCCGAGGGACCGGGGAGCTGTTTTTT
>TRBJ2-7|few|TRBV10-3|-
CAISTSWSSYDQYF
TGTGCCATCAGCACGAGCTGGAGCTCCTACGATCAGTACTTC
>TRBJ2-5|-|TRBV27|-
CASSLVGLGTQYF
TGTGCCAGCAGCCTAGTGGGGTTGGGGACCCAGTACTTC